This TCR beta chain is from a study of identical twins. TCRdb ran MiXCR on the 5' RACE reads and lists one entry per CDR3 protein. The profile shows about 890,000 distinct CDR3 sequences, 9% to 15% of them singletons. This same sample was also part of a study on yellow fever vaccine responses in identical twins.

The sample consisted of PBMCs. The source is a young woman in good health.

In DNA form, the CDR3 reads TGTGCCATCAGCGAAGAGTTACACGCTCAAGAGACCCAGTACTTC. Protein: CAISEELHAQETQYF. The chain couples TRBV10-3 to TRBJ2-5; D call uncertain. The CDR3 runs to 15 residues. Trimming shortened V by 6 bases and J by 2 bases, and 16 bases separated the two germline ends. CDR1 ENHRY and CDR2 SYGVKD come from the germline V gene.